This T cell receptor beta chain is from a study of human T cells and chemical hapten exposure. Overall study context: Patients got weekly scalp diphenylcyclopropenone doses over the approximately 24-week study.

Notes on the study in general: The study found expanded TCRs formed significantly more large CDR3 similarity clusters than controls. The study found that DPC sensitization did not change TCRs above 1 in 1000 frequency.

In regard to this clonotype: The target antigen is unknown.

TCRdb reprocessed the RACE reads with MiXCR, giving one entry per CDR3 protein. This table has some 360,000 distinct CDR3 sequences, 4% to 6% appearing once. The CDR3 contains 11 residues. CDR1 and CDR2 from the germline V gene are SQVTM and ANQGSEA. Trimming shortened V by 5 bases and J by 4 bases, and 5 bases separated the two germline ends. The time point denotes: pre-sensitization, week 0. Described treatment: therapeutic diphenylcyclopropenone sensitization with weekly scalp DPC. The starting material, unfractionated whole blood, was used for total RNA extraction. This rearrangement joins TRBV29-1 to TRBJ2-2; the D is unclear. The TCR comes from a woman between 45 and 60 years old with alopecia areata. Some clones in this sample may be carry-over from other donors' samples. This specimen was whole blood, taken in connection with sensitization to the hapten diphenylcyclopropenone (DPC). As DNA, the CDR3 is TGCAGCGTTCGGGCCACCGGGGAGCTGTTTTTT. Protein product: CSVRATGELFF.